Listed below are T cell receptor beta chains from one sample, sequenced in a study of T cells in Graves' hyperthyroidism and ophthalmopathy. In TCRdb, the multiplex PCR reads were re-called with MiXCR into one record per CDR3 protein. This table has 240,000 or so distinct CDR3 sequences, around 15% appearing once. The sample taken for sequencing was blood. The receptors come from a woman under 30 with Graves' ophthalmopathy. Both conserved end residues are part of each CDR3. Fields, in order: V gene, D gene, J gene, clone size, CDR3 DNA, CDR3 protein. D genes are given only for firm matches. Only part of the rows carry a size: once, few, many, or a class if the clone is expanded.

V: TRBV5-1; D: NA; J: TRBJ2-1; size: many; DNA: TGCGCCAGCAGCCCAGGTCTTAGGGGGAGGAAGAATGAGCAGTTCTTC; CDR3: CASSPGLRGRKNEQFF
V: TRBV28; D: NA; J: TRBJ2-7; size: NA; DNA: TGTGCCAGCAGCCGGGAGTTCGAGCAGTACTTC; CDR3: CASSREFEQYF
V: TRBV7-9; D: TRBD2; J: TRBJ2-1; size: many; DNA: TGTGCCAGCAGAAAGGGACTAGCGGGACTGAGCTCCTACAATGAGCAGTTCTTC; CDR3: CASRKGLAGLSSYNEQFF
V: TRBV20-1; D: TRBD1; J: TRBJ2-7; size: many; DNA: TGCAGTGCTAGGCCAGGGGGAACCTACGAGCAGTACTTC; CDR3: CSARPGGTYEQYF
V: TRBV28; D: NA; J: TRBJ1-5; size: many; DNA: TGTGCCAGCAGTTTGCCGGGGGTCGGACAGCCCCAGCATTTT; CDR3: CASSLPGVGQPQHF
V: TRBV5-1; D: TRBD2; J: TRBJ2-7; size: many; DNA: TGCGCCAGCAGCCCCGGGGGGGCTGGTCACGAGCAGTACTTC; CDR3: CASSPGGAGHEQYF
V: TRBV11-2; D: NA; J: TRBJ1-1; size: NA; DNA: TGTGCCAGTCCCTCGGTCTGGAAGTCCAAAGCTTTCTTT; CDR3: CASPSVWKSKAFF
V: TRBV20-1; D: NA; J: TRBJ2-3; size: many; DNA: TGCAGTGCTCGAGACAGGAACACAGATACGCAGTATTTT; CDR3: CSARDRNTDTQYF
V: TRBV11-2; D: NA; J: TRBJ2-1; size: few; DNA: TGTGCCAGTTCGGGACTCCCTCCTTCCCACAATGAGCAGTTCTTC; CDR3: CASSGLPPSHNEQFF
V: TRBV5-1; D: TRBD2; J: TRBJ2-1; size: many; DNA: TGCGCCAGCAGCTTGGGAGCGGGAGGGAACAATGAGCAGTTCTTC; CDR3: CASSLGAGGNNEQFF
V: TRBV30; D: NA; J: TRBJ1-3; size: many; DNA: TGTGCCTGGAGTGTGTCGGGGTCTAACTCTGGAAACACCATATATTTT; CDR3: CAWSVSGSNSGNTIYF
V: TRBV27; D: NA; J: TRBJ1-1; size: many; DNA: TGTGCCAGCAGCCTAACGGGGGGTATGGGCACTGAAGCTTTCTTT; CDR3: CASSLTGGMGTEAFF
V: TRBV2; D: NA; J: TRBJ1-1; size: many; DNA: TGTGCCAGCAGGAGGGGCCGGGGCACTGAAGCTTTCTTT; CDR3: CASRRGRGTEAFF
V: TRBV6-1; D: TRBD1; J: TRBJ2-5; size: many; DNA: TGTGCCAGCAGAAATAAACTAAGGGACAGCCAAGAGACCCAGTACTTC; CDR3: CASRNKLRDSQETQYF
V: TRBV19; D: NA; J: TRBJ2-1; size: NA; DNA: TGTGCCAGTAGTATCCAGGGTGAGAAGCAGTTCTTC; CDR3: CASSIQGEKQFF
V: TRBV7-2; D: NA; J: TRBJ1-1; size: few; DNA: TGTGCCAGCAGCTTATTAGCGACACTCACTGAAGCTTTCTTT; CDR3: CASSLLATLTEAFF
V: TRBV6-1; D: TRBD1; J: TRBJ1-1; size: many; DNA: TGTGCCAGCAGTCCAACCCTAGGACAGGGGGGGGAAGGCACTGAAGCTTTCTTT; CDR3: CASSPTLGQGGEGTEAFF
V: TRBV3-1; D: NA; J: TRBJ1-2; size: many; DNA: TGTGCCAGCAGCCAAGTTCGGAACTATGACTACACCTTC; CDR3: CASSQVRNYDYTF
V: TRBV20-1; D: NA; J: TRBJ2-3; size: NA; DNA: TGCTGTGCTAGAGGAACAGGACGCGGGACCCCAGATACGCAGTATTTT; CDR3: CCARGTGRGTPDTQYF
V: TRBV29-1; D: NA; J: TRBJ2-7; size: few; DNA: TGCAGCGCCCTCCGGGATTTTACCTACGAGCAGTACTTC; CDR3: CSALRDFTYEQYF
V: TRBV10-3; D: TRBD1; J: TRBJ1-3; size: many; DNA: TGTGCCATCAGTGAGTCGGGGACAGGGTCTGGAAACACCATATATTTT; CDR3: CAISESGTGSGNTIYF
V: TRBV4-1; D: NA; J: TRBJ1-4; size: few; DNA: TGCGCCAGCAGCCCATTTTCGGGACAAAAACCTGAAAAACTGTTTTTT; CDR3: CASSPFSGQKPEKLFF
V: TRBV19; D: TRBD1; J: TRBJ1-1; size: few; DNA: TGTGCCAGTAGTATGGGACAGAAGAACACTGAAGCTTTCTTT; CDR3: CASSMGQKNTEAFF
V: TRBV28; D: NA; J: TRBJ1-1; size: many; DNA: TGTGCCAGCAGTTTGCAAGACACTGAAGCTTTCTTT; CDR3: CASSLQDTEAFF